The clone carrying this TCR beta chain is labeled large. Its antigen remains unidentified. The data belong to a study of OX40 agonist ivuxolimab in advanced cancers. The overall study: Therapy given before enrollment (anti-PD-1, anti-PD-L1 or anti-CTLA-4) was allowed, and under 45% had some.

Generated by immunoSEQ multiplex PCR, the TCRdb table keeps only in-frame clones and is missing some. The table includes fewer than 20,000 clones, around three quarters detected once. General observations from the study: On average, CD8+ T cells had more expanded clones than CD4+.

From germline, CDR1 is ENHRY and CDR2 SYGVKD. Between the trimmed V and J ends, which lost 2 bases and 6 bases, there was a span of 16 bases. The CDR3 length is 15 residues. Sequencing used CD4+ or CD8+ T cells sorted from blood, obtained in a trial of the OX40 agonist ivuxolimab. The TCR sequence derives from an adult with an advanced solid tumor such as melanoma, head and neck, liver or kidney cancer. The J gene is TRBJ1-1, the V gene TRBV10-3, with D possibly being TRBD1 (5 bases). DNA of the CDR3: TGTGCCATCAGTGAGACGGAGGGGATGTGGCCTGAAGCTTTCTTT. Translating gives CAISETEGMWPEAFF.